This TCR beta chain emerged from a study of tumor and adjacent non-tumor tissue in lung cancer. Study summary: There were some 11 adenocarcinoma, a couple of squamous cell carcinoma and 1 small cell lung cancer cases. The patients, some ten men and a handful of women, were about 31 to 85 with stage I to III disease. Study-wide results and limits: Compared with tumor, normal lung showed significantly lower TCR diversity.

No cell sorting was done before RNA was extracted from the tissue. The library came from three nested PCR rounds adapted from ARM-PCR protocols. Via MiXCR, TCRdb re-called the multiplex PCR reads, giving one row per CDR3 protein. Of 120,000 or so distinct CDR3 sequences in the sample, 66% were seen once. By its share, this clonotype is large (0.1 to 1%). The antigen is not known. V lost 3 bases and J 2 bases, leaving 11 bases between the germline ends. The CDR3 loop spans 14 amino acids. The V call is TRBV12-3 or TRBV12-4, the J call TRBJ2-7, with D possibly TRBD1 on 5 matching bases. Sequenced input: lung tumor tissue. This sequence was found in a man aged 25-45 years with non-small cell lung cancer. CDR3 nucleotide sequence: TGTGCCAGCAGTTTGGGGCTGCCCCCCTACGAGCAGTACTTC. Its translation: CASSLGLPPYEQYF.